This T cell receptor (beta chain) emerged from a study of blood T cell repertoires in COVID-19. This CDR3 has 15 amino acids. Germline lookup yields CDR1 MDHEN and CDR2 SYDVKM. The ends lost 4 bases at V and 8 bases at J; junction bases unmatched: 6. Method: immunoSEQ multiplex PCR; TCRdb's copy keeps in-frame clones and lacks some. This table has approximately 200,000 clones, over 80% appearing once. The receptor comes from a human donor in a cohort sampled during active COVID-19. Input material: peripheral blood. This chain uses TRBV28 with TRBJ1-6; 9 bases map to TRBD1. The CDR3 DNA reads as TGTGCCAGCAGTTCCCGGGACAGGGTGGATTCACCCCTCCACTTT. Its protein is CASSSRDRVDSPLHF. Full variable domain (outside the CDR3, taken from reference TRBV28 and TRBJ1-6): DVKVTQSSRYLVKRTGEKVFLECVQDMDHENMFWYRQDPGLGLRLIYFSYDVKMKEKGDIPEGYSVSREKKERFSLILESASTNQTSMYLCASSSRDRVDSPLHFGNGTRLTVT.